This TCR beta chain was sequenced in a study of shared clonotypes between healthy human individuals. Repertoires were generated with immunoSEQ multiplex PCR, while TCRdb's copy carries only in-frame clones and drops some. The sample contains approximately 740,000 clones, about 74% of which appear only once. Donors, healthy HIV-negative adults, lacked recent acute infections or vaccinations. The ends were cut back, 1 base at V and 2 bases at J, with 9 bases in the middle. Germline V gene lookup returns CDR1 SGHAT and CDR2 FQNNGV. CDR3 length equals 15 residues. The receptor comes from a woman younger than 45 in good health. The sequenced material came from memory CD4+ T cells sorted from blood. The sample's subset: CD45RA-negative fraction. The chain recombines TRBV11-2 with TRBJ2-1; D might be TRBD2 (5 bases). The DNA for the CDR3 is TGTGCCAGCAGCTTAGGAGCGGTCCCCTACAATGAGCAGTTCTTC. Its translation: CASSLGAVPYNEQFF.